What follows describes a single T cell receptor beta chain. This sample includes further DNA sequences coding for the same CDR3. Trimming stripped 1 base from V and 0 bases from J, with 7 bases between. CDR1 is LNHDA and CDR2 is SQIVND in the germline V gene (reference sequence). The length of the CDR3 is 15 residues. The sample belongs to a study of blood T cell repertoires in COVID-19. TCRdb's copy holds only in-frame clones and misses some; the assay was immunoSEQ multiplex PCR. The sample shows a few hundred thousand clones, 85% of them seen only once. The genes are TRBV19 and TRBJ2-1, with D possibly matching TRBD2 (5 bases). The receptor comes from a human donor in a cohort sampled during active COVID-19. The sample consisted of peripheral blood. Written as DNA, the CDR3 is TGTGCCAGTAGTATAGCGGGGAGCTCCTACAATGAGCAGTTCTTC. Translation gives CASSIAGSSYNEQFF.